The T cell receptor (beta chain) described here comes from a study of T-cell memory formation after mild COVID-19. Overall study results and limits: CD4/CD8 balance held among clones contracting day 15 to 85, and later expanders leaned CD4+.

This clonotype has just a few counts. The antigen remains undetermined. Trimming left V 0 bases short and J 1 base short, with 8 bases between. CDR3 length: 15 amino acids. Looked up from germline, CDR1 is LGHNA and CDR2 is YSLEER. TCRdb processed the 5' RACE reads anew with MiXCR; each CDR3 protein has one entry. The table has about 400,000 distinct CDR3 sequences, 13% to 15% seen once. Sequenced sample: PBMCs or a T cell subset sorted from them (not recorded which). This TCR came from a man in his late teens or twenties who had mild COVID-19 (a few samples of this study predate the infection). Cell type and time point are not known. The chain has TRBV4-3 and TRBJ2-3; a weak D match, TRBD2 (6 bases). The CDR3 region is CASSQEGGRTDTQYF. For the CDR3, the DNA is TGCGCCAGCAGCCAAGAGGGGGGACGCACAGATACGCAGTATTTT.